This TCR beta chain was captured by sequencing in a study of cytomegalovirus exposure and HLA in healthy donors. Broader study findings: Cytomegalovirus-associated TCR beta chains were listed, numbering approximately 150. First-cohort TCR clusters tended to co-occur in the 90 to 150 validation repertoires, a later analysis found. High sensitivity and specificity were reportedly achieved when the classifier diagnosed cytomegalovirus status. Testing in vitro showed a few CMV-associated chains specific for CMV antigens.

Germline CDR1 and CDR2: LNHDA and SQIVND (reference sequence). The CDR3 spans 14 residues. The V gene lost 2 bases and the J gene lost 1 base, with 9 bases spanning the gap. TCRdb's table, derived via immunoSEQ multiplex PCR, lists solely in-frame clones and lacks some. The sample records under 200,000 clones, approximately 87% being singletons. With regard to this clone: The antigen remains undetermined.

The sequence derives from a woman in her twenties or thirties in good health and CMV-seronegative. Sequenced sample: PBMCs. The chain recombines TRBV19 with TRBJ2-7; D is possibly TRBD1 (5 bases). CDR3 in DNA: TGTGCCAGTAGTATATCTCAGGGTTCCTACGAGCAGTACTTC. It yields the protein CASSISQGSYEQYF.